Listed here is a single TCR beta chain. Its antigen is unidentified. An end of the junction differs from the germline gene, which may be a read error. Profiled with immunoSEQ multiplex PCR; TCRdb holds only in-frame clones, not every one. This table has 9,500 to 10,000 clones, around 72% appearing once. Germline V gene lookup returns CDR1 MNHEY and CDR2 SMNVEV (reference sequence). CDR3 length: 14 amino acids. These data are taken from a study of T cell clones after liver transplantation. At the level of the study: Blood was drawn pre-transplant, before withdrawal, and after full or failed withdrawal.

General study findings and limits: In 5 of 8 subjects, circulating graft-donor-reactive CD4 TCRbeta sequences fell significantly after transplant.

This specimen was CD8+ T cells from blood, taken at the approximately 16-month timepoint. The rearrangement links TRBV27 to TRBJ2-1, with 10 bases that match TRBD2. The clonotype was recovered from a human patient who received a liver transplant. Some T cells may arise from the graft donor. CDR3 in amino acids: CASRLAGGYDEQFF. CDR3 in DNA: TGTGCCAGCAGATTAGCGGGGGGCTACGATGAGCAGTTCTTC.